This T cell receptor beta chain emerged from a study of blood T cells in healthy people across ages. Germline CDR1 is LGHNA and CDR2 is YNFKEQ. The CDR3 sequence is 13 residues long. Trimming stripped 2 bases from V and 3 bases from J, with 8 bases between. Points on this clonotype: Its antigen is not known. A much larger clone sits a single nucleotide away, making a read error possible.

General study findings and limits: Relative to aged donors, long-lived donors carried more naive CD4+ cells and displayed higher diversity. Roughly linear age-related decline in beta diversity appeared, significant by age approximately 43. Conclusively comparing naive with antigen-experienced cells was impossible with unsorted PBMCs.

Primers used in a second PCR of about 6 to 12 cycles were a sample-barcoded 5' primer and a J-beta primer mix. TCRdb reprocessed the 5' RACE reads via MiXCR and lists one record per CDR3 protein. The table has about 640,000 distinct CDR3 sequences, roughly three fifths seen once; the top ten hold over 35%. Sequenced input: blood. This receptor was taken from a man between 60 and 75 years old in good health. The J gene is TRBJ2-7, the V gene TRBV4-2; D is tentatively TRBD1 or TRBD2 (5 bases each). The CDR3 loop is CASSQTRGYEQYF. In DNA, the CDR3 is TGTGCCAGCAGCCAAACGAGGGGCTACGAGCAGTACTTC.